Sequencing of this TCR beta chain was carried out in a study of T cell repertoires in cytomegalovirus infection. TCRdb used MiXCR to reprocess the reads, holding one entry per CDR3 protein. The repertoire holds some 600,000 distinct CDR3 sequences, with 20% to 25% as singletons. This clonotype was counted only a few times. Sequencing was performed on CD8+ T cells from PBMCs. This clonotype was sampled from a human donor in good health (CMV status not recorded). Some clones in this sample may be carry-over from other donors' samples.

The CDR3 DNA reads TGTGCCAGCAGCCAGAGCGTGTTGGAGACCCAGTACTTC. Translated, it gives CASSQSVLETQYF. The genes are TRBV7-9 and TRBJ2-5; unclear D gene. Trimming left V 5 bases short and J 5 bases short, with 12 bases between. The CDR3 is 13 residues long. CDR1 is SEHNR, CDR2 FQNEAQ, per germline (reference sequence).